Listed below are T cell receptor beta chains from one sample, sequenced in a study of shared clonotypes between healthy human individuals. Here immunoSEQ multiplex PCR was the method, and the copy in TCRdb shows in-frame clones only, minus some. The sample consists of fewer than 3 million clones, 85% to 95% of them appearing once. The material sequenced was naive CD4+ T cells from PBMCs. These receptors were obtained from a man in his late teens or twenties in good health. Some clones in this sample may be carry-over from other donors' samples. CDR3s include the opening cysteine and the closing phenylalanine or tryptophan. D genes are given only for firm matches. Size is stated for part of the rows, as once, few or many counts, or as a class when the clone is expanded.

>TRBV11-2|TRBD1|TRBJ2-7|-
CASSTGTGVWEQYF
TGTGCCAGCAGCACCGGGACAGGGGTGTGGGAGCAGTACTTC
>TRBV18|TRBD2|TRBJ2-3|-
CASSSGLAGTTDTQYF
TGTGCCAGCTCATCCGGACTAGCGGGAACGACAGATACGCAGTATTTT
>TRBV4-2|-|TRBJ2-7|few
CASSQNRNTYEQYF
TGTGCCAGCAGCCAAAACAGGAATACCTACGAGCAGTACTTC
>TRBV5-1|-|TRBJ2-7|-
CASSLAGSGYEQYF
TGCGCCAGCAGCTTGGCGGGCTCCGGCTACGAGCAGTACTTC
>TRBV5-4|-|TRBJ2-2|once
CASSPSSQAGELFF
TGTGCCAGCAGCCCGAGTTCGCAGGCCGGGGAGCTGTTTTTT
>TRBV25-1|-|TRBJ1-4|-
CASRQSEKLFF
TGTGCCAGCAGGCAAAGTGAAAAACTGTTTTTT
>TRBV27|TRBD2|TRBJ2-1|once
CASSFKGLALNEQFF
TGTGCCAGCAGTTTCAAGGGACTAGCCCTCAATGAGCAGTTCTTC
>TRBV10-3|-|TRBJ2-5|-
CAISATDWTQYF
TGTGCCATCAGTGCTACAGATTGGACCCAGTACTTC
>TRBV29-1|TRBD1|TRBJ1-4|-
CSAWGQGEKLFF
TGCAGCGCTTGGGGACAGGGTGAAAAACTGTTTTTT
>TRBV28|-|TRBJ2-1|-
CASSPWTVLYNEQFF
TGTGCCAGCAGTCCCTGGACAGTCCTTTACAATGAGCAGTTCTTC
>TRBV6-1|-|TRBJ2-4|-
CASSEVGGNIQYF
TGTGCCAGCAGTGAGGTTGGGGGGAACATTCAGTACTTC
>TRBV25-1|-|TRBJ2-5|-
CASSEDLQETQYF
TGTGCCAGCAGTGAAGACTTACAAGAGACCCAGTACTTC
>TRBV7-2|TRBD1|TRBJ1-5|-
CASSLGFTGQVNQPQHF
TGTGCCAGCAGCTTAGGATTCACGGGACAGGTAAATCAGCCCCAGCATTTT
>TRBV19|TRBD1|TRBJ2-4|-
CASSNSGGWTKNIQYF
TGTGCCAGTAGTAACTCAGGGGGCTGGACCAAAAACATTCAGTACTTC
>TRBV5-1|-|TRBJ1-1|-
CASSLVQGDNPEAFF
TGCGCCAGCAGCTTGGTGCAGGGCGATAACCCTGAAGCTTTCTTT
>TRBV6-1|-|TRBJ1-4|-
CASSEKGRGEKLFF
TGTGCCAGCAGTGAAAAGGGGAGGGGGGAAAAACTGTTTTTT
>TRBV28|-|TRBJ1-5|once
CASSLLEGYADQPQHF
TGTGCCAGCAGTTTACTAGAGGGGTATGCGGATCAGCCCCAGCATTTT
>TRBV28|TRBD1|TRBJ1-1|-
CASSGTGGLNTEAFF
TGTGCCAGCAGCGGGACAGGGGGCCTGAACACTGAAGCTTTCTTT
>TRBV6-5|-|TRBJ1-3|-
CASSLSLSGNTIYF
TGTGCCAGCAGTTTGAGCCTCTCTGGAAACACCATATATTTT
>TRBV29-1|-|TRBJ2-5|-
CSVVFNKETQYF
TGCAGCGTTGTATTCAATAAAGAGACCCAGTACTTC
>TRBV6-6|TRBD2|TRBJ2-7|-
CASTRTSGYEQYF
TGTGCCAGCACGAGGACTAGCGGGTACGAGCAGTACTTC
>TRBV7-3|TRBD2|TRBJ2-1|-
CASSSFPGGINEQFF
TGTGCCAGCAGCTCCTTTCCGGGAGGGATAAATGAGCAGTTCTTC
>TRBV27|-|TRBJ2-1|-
CASSPEGATRSYNEQFF
TGTGCCAGCAGCCCGGAGGGGGCCACGCGCTCCTACAATGAGCAGTTCTTC
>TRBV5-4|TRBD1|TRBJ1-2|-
CASSLPRQGNYGYTF
TGTGCCAGCAGCTTGCCGCGACAGGGCAACTATGGCTACACCTTC
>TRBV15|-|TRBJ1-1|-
CATSRDIGGNTEAFF
TGTGCCACCAGCAGAGATATAGGGGGGAACACTGAAGCTTTCTTT
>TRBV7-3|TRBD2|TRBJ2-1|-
CASSPTSGGYNEQFF
TGTGCCAGCAGCCCCACTAGCGGAGGTTACAATGAGCAGTTCTTC
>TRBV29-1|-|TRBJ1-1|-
CSAMDLTEAFF
TGCAGCGCAATGGATCTCACTGAAGCTTTCTTT
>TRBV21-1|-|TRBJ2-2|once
CASSKASGRGTGELFF
TGTGCCAGCAGCAAAGCCAGCGGGAGGGGCACCGGGGAGCTGTTTTTT
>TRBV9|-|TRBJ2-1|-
CASSAAPNNEQFF
TGTGCCAGCAGCGCCGCACCTAACAATGAGCAGTTCTTC
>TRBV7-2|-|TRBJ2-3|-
CASSLSPAGGGTDTQYF
TGTGCCAGCAGCTTATCCCCCGCAGGAGGTGGCACAGATACGCAGTATTTT
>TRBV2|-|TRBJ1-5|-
CASVGSNSNQPQHF
TGTGCCAGCGTTGGCAGTAATAGCAATCAGCCCCAGCATTTT
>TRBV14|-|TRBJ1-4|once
CASSPTWTSTNEKLFF
TGTGCCAGCAGTCCAACCTGGACCTCAACTAATGAAAAACTGTTTTTT
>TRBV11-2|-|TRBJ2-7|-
CASSQAYEQYF
TGTGCCAGCAGCCAAGCGTACGAGCAGTACTTC
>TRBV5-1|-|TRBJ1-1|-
CASSPDGDTEAFF
TGCGCCAGCAGCCCGGATGGGGACACTGAAGCTTTCTTT
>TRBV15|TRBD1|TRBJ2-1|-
CATSRAGTGGGDEQFF
TGTGCCACCAGCAGAGCCGGGACAGGGGGCGGCGATGAGCAGTTCTTC
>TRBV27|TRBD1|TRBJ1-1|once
CASSPLRDRLVGAFF
TGTGCCAGCAGTCCCCTGAGGGACAGGTTGGTTGGAGCTTTCTTT
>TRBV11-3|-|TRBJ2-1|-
CASSPRDSYNEQFF
TGTGCCAGCAGCCCCAGAGACTCCTACAATGAGCAGTTCTTC
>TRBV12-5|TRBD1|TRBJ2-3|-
CASGLEAGGSDTQYF
TGTGCTAGTGGTTTGGAGGCAGGGGGCTCAGATACGCAGTATTTT
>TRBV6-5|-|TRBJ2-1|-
CAVGSLGYNEQFF
TGTGCCGTCGGGAGTTTGGGATACAATGAGCAGTTCTTC
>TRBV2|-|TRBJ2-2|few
CATRDTGELFF
TGTGCCACCCGGGACACCGGGGAGCTGTTTTTT
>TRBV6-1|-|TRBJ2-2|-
CASSEIRNTGELFF
TGTGCCAGCAGTGAAATCAGGAACACCGGGGAGCTGTTTTTT
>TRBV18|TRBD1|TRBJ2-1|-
CASSRQGGYNEQFF
TGTGCCAGCTCTCGACAGGGTGGTTACAATGAGCAGTTCTTC
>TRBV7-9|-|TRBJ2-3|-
CASSLLADTQYF
TGTGCCAGCAGCCTCCTGGCAGATACGCAGTATTTT
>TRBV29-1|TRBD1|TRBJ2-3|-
CSVEGTGRTDTQYF
TGCAGCGTTGAAGGGACAGGGCGCACAGATACGCAGTATTTT
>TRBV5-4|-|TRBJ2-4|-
CASSLVQGGKNIQYF
TGTGCCAGCAGCTTGGTTCAGGGTGGCAAAAACATTCAGTACTTC
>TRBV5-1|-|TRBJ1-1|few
CASSYTENTEAFF
TGCGCCAGCAGCTATACAGAGAACACTGAAGCTTTCTTT
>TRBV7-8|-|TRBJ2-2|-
CASSLGSQGTGELFF
TGTGCCAGCAGCTTAGGCTCCCAGGGGACCGGGGAGCTGTTTTTT
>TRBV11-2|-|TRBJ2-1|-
CASRTDVEQFF
TGTGCCAGCAGGACAGATGTCGAGCAGTTCTTC
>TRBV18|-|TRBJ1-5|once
CASSLSGPSNQPQHF
TGTGCCAGCTCACTCAGCGGGCCTAGCAATCAGCCCCAGCATTTT
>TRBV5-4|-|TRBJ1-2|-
CASSSRDGGNYGYTF
TGTGCCAGCAGCTCACGTGACGGAGGAAACTATGGCTACACCTTC
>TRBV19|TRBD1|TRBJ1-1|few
CASSSPPTGGTEAFF
TGTGCCAGTAGTTCACCACCTACAGGGGGCACTGAAGCTTTCTTT
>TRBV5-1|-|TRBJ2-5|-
CASSLYRWYQETQYF
TGCGCCAGCAGCTTGTACAGGTGGTACCAAGAGACCCAGTACTTC
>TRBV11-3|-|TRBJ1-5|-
CARPRGLGPHTNQPQHF
TGTGCCAGACCCCGGGGCCTAGGCCCTCATACCAATCAGCCCCAGCATTTT
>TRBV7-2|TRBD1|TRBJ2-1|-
CASSLTGNEQFF
TGTGCCAGCAGCCTGACAGGGAATGAGCAGTTCTTC
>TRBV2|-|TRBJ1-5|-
CASSELSGRGNQPQHF
TGTGCCAGCAGTGAATTGTCAGGTCGTGGCAATCAGCCCCAGCATTTT
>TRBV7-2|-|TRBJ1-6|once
CASSLIGAYNSPLHF
TGTGCCAGCAGCTTAATCGGGGCCTATAATTCACCCCTCCACTTT
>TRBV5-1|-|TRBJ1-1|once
CASSYDPGGGPLQAFF
TGCGCCAGCAGCTATGACCCCGGCGGAGGCCCCTTGCAAGCTTTCTTT
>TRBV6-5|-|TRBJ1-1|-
CASSPRVRVNTEAFF
TGTGCCAGCAGTCCCAGGGTCCGTGTGAACACTGAAGCTTTCTTT
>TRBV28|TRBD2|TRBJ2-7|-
CASSLGLAGAEQYF
TGTGCCAGCAGCCTAGGACTAGCGGGAGCTGAGCAGTACTTC